The T cell receptor beta chain under discussion was sequenced for a study of blood T cell repertoires in COVID-19. At the level of the study: PBMCs, B-cell-depleted T cells, or T cells provided the cDNA or gDNA that made up the material.

CDR1 and CDR2 from the germline V gene are MNHEY and SMNVEV (reference sequence). This CDR3 has 12 amino acids. The V end was cut by 2 bases, the J end by 6 bases, with 5 bases between. Per the study methods: By means of reference gene primer amplification, nucleated cell counts were estimated. TCRdb's copy holds only in-frame clones and misses some; the assay was immunoSEQ multiplex PCR. The V and J calls and clone size are taken from that table; D and trimming were inferred from the DNA. Of around 160,000 clones listed, more than 70% are singletons. This clonotype originated in a man in his sixties with active or convalescent COVID-19. The chain carries TRBV27 and TRBJ1-5; no clear D gene. The source material was peripheral blood. Here the CDR3 DNA reads TGTGCCAGCAGTTTAATCTTTCAGCCCCAGCATTTT. It encodes CASSLIFQPQHF.